This T cell receptor (beta chain) came from a study of T cell repertoires in cytomegalovirus infection. TCRdb used MiXCR to reprocess the reads, holding one entry per CDR3 protein. This table has more than 150,000 distinct CDR3 sequences, roughly a quarter appearing once. V lost 5 bases, J lost 6 bases, and 9 bases stayed unmatched. The length of the CDR3 is 14 residues. Germline V CDR1 and CDR2: SGHAT, FQNNGV. The chain joins TRBV11-2 to TRBJ2-7; 8 nucleotides match TRBD1. This receptor was obtained from a human donor in good health (CMV status not recorded). Some clones in this sample may be carry-over from other donors' samples. Input material: PBMCs. The CDR3 bases are TGTGCCAGCAGCCCTATGGACAGGGTGGGCGAGCAGTACTTC. It is translated as CASSPMDRVGEQYF. Full variable domain (rest looked up from reference TRBV11-2 and TRBJ2-7): EAGVAQSPRYKIIEKRQSVAFWCNPISGHATLYWYQQILGQGPKLLIQFQNNGVVDDSQLPKDRFSAERLKGVDSTLKIQPAKLEDSAVYLCASSPMDRVGEQYFGPGTRLTVT.